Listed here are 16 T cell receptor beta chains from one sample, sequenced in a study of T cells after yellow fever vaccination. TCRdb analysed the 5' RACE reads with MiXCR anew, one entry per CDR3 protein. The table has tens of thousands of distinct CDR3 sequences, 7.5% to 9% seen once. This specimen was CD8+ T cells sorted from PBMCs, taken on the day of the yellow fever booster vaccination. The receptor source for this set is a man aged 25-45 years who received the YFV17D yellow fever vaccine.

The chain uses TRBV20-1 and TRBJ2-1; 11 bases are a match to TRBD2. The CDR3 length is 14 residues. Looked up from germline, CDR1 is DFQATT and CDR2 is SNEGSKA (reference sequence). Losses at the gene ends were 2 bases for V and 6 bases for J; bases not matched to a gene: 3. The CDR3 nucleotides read TGCAGTGCTAGACTACTAGCGGGAGTCAATGAGCAGTTCTTC. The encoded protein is CSARLLAGVNEQFF.

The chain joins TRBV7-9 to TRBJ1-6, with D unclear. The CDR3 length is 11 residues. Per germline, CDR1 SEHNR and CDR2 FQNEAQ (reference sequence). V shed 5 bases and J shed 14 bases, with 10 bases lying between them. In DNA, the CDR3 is TGTGCCAGCAGCCAGGATCTGGCCCTCCACTTT. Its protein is CASSQDLALHF.

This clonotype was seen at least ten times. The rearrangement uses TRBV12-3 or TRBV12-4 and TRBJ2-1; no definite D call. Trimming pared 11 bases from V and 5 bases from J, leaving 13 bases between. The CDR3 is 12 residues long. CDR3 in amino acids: CALNWNNNEQFF. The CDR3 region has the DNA TGTGCCCTAAACTGGAACAACAATGAGCAGTTCTTC.

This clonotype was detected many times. The CDR3 protein is CAWSVRGETQYF. The CDR3 bases are TGTGCCTGGAGTGTTCGGGGGGAGACCCAGTACTTC. The V gene is TRBV30, the J gene TRBJ2-5; D is perhaps TRBD2 (6 bases). The germline V and J ends were trimmed by 0 bases and 5 bases, with 7 bases remaining between them. The CDR3 is 12 amino acids. Germline CDR1 is GTSNPN and CDR2 is SVGIG (reference sequence).

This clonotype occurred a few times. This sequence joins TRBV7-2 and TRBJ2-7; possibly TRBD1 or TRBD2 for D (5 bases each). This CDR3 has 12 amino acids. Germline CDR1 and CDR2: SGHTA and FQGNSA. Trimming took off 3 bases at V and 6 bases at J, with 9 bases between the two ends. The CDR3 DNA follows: TGTGCCAGCAGCTTTGGGACGTCCGAGCAGTACTTC. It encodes CASSFGTSEQYF.

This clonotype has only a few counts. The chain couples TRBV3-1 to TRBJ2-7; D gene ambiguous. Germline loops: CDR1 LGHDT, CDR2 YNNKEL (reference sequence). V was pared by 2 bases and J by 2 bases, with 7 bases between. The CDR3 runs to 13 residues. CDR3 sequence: CASSQIGTYEQYF. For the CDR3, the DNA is TGTGCCAGCAGCCAAATAGGGACCTACGAGCAGTACTTC.

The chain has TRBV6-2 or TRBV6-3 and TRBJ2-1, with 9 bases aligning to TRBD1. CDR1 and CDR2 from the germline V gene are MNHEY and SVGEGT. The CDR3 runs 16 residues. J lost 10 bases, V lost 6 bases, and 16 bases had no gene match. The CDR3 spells CASSPAGTGLEMEQFF. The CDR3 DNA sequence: TGTGCCAGCAGCCCGGCCGGGACAGGGCTTGAAATGGAGCAGTTCTTC.

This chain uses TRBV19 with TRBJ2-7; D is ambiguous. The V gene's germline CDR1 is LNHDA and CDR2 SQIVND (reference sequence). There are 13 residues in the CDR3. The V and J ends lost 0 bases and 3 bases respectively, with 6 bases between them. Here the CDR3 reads CASSIDLGYEQYF. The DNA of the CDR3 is TGTGCCAGTAGTATAGATCTTGGCTACGAGCAGTACTTC.

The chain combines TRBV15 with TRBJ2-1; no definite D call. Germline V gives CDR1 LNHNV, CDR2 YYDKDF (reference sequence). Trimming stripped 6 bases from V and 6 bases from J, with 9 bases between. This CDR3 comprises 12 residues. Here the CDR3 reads CATSNEPNEQFF. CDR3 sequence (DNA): TGTGCCACCAGTAACGAACCCAATGAGCAGTTCTTC.

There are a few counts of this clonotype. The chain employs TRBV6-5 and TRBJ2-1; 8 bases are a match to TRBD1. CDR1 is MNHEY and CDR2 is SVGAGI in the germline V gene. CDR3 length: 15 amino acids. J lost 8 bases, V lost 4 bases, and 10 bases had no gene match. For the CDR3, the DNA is TGTGCCAGCAGTTCTTACAGGGGGAGCTCTTATGAGCAGTTCTTC. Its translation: CASSSYRGSSYEQFF.

The CDR3 here is CASSLVETANTGELFF. CDR3 bases: TGTGCCAGCAGCCTTGTCGAGACGGCGAACACCGGGGAGCTGTTTTTT. The chain employs TRBV3-1 and TRBJ2-2; D not certain. The germline V gene encodes CDR1 LGHDT and CDR2 YNNKEL (reference sequence). The ends were cut back, 4 bases at V and 0 bases at J, with 12 bases in the middle. The CDR3 totals 16 residues.

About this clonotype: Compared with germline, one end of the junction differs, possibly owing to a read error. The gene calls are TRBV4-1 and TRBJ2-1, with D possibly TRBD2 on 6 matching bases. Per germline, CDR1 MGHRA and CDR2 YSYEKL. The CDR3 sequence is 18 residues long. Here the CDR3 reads CASSPGPLSGRGYNEQFF. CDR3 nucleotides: TGTGCCAGCAGCCCCGGGCCCCTCTCGGGGCGGGGCTACAATGAGCAGTTCTTC.

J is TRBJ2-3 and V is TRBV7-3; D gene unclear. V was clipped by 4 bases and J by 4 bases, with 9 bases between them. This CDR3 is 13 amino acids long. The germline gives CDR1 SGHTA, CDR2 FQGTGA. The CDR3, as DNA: TGTGCCAGCAGCTCCCTGGGGTCAGATACGCAGTATTTT. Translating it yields CASSSLGSDTQYF.

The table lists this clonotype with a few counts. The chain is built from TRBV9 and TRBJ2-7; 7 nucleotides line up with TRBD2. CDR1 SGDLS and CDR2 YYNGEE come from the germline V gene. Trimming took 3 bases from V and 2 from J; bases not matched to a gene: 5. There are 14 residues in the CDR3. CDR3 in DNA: TGTGCCAGCAGCGGTCCCGGGACTACCTACGAGCAGTACTTC. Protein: CASSGPGTTYEQYF.

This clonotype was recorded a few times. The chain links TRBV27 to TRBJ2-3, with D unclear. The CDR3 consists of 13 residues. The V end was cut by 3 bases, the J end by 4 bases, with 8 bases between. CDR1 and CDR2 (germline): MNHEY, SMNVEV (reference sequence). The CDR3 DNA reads TGTGCCAGCAGTTTGCACGGACCAGATACGCAGTATTTT. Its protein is CASSLHGPDTQYF.

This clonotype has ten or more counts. CDR3 nucleotides: TGTGCCAGCAGTTCAGCTCCCGACGGCTACAATGAGCAGTTCTTC. Translated: CASSSAPDGYNEQFF. The chain employs TRBV28 and TRBJ2-1; the D is unclear. The CDR3 runs 15 residues. Germline values: CDR1 MDHEN, CDR2 SYDVKM. Deletions cut 4 bases from V and 3 bases from J, with 13 bases between.